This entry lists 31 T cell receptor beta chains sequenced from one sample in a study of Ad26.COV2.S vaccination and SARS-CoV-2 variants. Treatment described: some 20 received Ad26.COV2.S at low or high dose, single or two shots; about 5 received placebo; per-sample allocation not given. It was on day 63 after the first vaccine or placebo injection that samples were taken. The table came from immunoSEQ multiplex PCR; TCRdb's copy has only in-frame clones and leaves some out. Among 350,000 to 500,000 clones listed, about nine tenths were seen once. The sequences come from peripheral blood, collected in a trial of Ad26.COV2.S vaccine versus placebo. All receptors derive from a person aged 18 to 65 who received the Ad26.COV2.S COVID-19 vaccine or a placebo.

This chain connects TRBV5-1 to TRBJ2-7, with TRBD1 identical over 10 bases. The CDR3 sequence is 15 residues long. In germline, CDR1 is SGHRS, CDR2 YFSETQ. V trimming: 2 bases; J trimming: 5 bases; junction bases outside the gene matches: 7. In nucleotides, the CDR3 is TGCGCCAGCAGCTTAATCGGGACAGGGGCCCACGAGCAGTACTTC. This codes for CASSLIGTGAHEQYF.

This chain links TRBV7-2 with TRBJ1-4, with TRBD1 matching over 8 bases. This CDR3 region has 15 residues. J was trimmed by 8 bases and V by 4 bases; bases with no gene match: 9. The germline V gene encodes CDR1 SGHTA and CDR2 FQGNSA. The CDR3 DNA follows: TGTGCCAGCAGCTCCAGGACAGGGTACGAGGAAAAACTGTTTTTT. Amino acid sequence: CASSSRTGYEEKLFF.

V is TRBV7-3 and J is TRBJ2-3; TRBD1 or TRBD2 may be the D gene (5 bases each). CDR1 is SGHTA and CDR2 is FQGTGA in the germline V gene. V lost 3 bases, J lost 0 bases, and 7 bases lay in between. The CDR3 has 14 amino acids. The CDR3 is CASSLGVSTDTQYF. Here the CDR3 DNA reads TGTGCCAGCAGCTTGGGGGTTAGCACAGATACGCAGTATTTT.

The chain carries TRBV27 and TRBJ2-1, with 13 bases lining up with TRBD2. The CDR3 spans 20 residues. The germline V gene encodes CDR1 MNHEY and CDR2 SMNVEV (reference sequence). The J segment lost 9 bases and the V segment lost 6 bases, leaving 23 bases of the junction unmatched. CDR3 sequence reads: CASRTVRGTSGRAAPGEQFF. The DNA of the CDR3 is TGTGCCAGCAGAACCGTCCGGGGAACTAGCGGGAGGGCCGCCCCGGGTGAGCAGTTCTTC.

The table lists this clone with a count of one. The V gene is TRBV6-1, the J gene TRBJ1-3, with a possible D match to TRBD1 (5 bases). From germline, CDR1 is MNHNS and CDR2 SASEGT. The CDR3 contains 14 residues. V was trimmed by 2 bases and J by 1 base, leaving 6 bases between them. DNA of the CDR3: TGTGCCAGCAGTGAAAGGGGTTCTGGAAACACCATATATTTT. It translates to CASSERGSGNTIYF.

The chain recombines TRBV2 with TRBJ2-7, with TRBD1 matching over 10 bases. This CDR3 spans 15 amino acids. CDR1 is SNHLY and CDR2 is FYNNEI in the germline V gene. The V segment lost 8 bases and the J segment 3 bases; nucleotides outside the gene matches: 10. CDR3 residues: CASSLVGTGDYEQYF. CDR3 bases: TGTGCCAGCTCCCTAGTCGGGACAGGGGACTACGAGCAGTACTTC. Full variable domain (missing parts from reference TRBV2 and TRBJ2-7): EPEVTQTPSHQVTQMGQEVILRCVPISNHLYFYWYRQILGQKVEFLVSFYNNEISEKSEIFDDQFSVERPDGSNFTLKIRSTKLEDSAMYFCASSLVGTGDYEQYFGPGTRLTVT.

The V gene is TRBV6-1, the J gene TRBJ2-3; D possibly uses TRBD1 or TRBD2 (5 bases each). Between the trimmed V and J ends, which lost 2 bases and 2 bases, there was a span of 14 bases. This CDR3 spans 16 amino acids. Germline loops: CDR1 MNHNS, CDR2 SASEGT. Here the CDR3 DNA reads TGTGCCAGCAGTGAAACCCCGGGACGGTCCACAGATACGCAGTATTTT. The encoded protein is CASSETPGRSTDTQYF.

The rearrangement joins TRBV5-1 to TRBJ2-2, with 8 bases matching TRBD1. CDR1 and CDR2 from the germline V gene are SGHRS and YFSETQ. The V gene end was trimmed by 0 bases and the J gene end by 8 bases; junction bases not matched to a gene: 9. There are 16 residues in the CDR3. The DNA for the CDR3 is TGCGCCAGCAGCTTGGCCGCGGCAGGGGGCCGGGGGGAGCTGTTTTTT. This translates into CASSLAAAGGRGELFF.

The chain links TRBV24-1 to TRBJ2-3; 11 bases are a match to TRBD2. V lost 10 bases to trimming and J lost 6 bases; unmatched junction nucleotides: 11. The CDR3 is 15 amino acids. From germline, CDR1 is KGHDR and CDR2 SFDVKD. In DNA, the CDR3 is TGTGCCACGGCGGCCGGGACTAGCGGCTACGATACGCAGTATTTT. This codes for CATAAGTSGYDTQYF.

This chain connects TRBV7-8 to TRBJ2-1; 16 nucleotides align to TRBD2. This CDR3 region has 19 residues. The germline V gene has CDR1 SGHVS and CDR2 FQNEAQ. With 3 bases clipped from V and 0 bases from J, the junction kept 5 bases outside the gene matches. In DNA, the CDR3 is TGTGCCAGCAGCTTTCCGGGACTAGCGGGAGGGCACTCCTACAATGAGCAGTTCTTC. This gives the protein CASSFPGLAGGHSYNEQFF.

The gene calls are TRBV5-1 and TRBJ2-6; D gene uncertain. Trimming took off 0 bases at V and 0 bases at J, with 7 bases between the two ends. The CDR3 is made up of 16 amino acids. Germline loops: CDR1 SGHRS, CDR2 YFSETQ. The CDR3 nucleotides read TGCGCCAGCAGCTTGGGTGCGCTCTCTGGGGCCAACGTCCTGACTTTC. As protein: CASSLGALSGANVLTF.

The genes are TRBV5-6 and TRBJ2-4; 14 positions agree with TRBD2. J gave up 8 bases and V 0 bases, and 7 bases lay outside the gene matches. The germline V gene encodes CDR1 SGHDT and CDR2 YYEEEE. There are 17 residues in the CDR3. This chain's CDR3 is CASSLGLAGGPSDIQYF. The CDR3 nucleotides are TGTGCCAGCAGCTTGGGACTAGCGGGAGGGCCCTCTGACATTCAGTACTTC.

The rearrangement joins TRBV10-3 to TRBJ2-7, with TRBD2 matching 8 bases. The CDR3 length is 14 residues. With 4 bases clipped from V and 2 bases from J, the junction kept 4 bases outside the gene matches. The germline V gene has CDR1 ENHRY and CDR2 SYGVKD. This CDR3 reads CAISGVSGTYEQYF. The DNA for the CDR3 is TGTGCCATCAGTGGGGTTAGCGGGACCTACGAGCAGTACTTC.

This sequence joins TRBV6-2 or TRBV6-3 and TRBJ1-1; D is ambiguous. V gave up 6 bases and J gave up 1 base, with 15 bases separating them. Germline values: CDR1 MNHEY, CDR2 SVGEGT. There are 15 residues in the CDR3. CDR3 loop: CASSTVDHANTEAFF. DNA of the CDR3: TGTGCCAGCAGCACGGTAGATCATGCGAACACTGAAGCTTTCTTT.

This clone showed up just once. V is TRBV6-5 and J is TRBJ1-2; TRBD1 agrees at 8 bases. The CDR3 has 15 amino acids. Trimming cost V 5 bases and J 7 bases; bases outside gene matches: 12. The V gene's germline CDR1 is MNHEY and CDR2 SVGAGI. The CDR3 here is CASSPSGQGISGYTF. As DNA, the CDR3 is TGTGCCAGCAGTCCCTCCGGACAGGGAATAAGTGGCTACACCTTC.

Here the CDR3 reads CASSEGDSLGGYTF. The CDR3 nucleotides are TGTGCCAGCAGTGAAGGGGACAGCCTCGGGGGCTACACCTTC. The J gene is TRBJ1-2, the V gene TRBV6-1; TRBD1 aligns across 7 bases. The CDR3 covers 14 residues. V shed 1 base and J 8 bases; nucleotides not matched to a gene: 7. Germline CDR1 and CDR2: MNHNS and SASEGT.

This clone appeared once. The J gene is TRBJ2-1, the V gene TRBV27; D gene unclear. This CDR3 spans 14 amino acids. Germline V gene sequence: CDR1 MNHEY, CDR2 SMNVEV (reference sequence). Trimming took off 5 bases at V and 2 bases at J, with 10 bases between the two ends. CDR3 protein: CASSPSWTYNEQFF. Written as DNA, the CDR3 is TGTGCCAGCAGTCCCTCGTGGACCTACAATGAGCAGTTCTTC.

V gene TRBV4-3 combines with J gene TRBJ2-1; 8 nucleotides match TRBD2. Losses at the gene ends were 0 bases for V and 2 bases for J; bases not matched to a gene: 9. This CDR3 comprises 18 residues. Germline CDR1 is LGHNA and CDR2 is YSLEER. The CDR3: CASSQDAGGGNPYNEQFF. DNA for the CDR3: TGCGCCAGCAGCCAAGACGCGGGGGGTGGTAATCCCTACAATGAGCAGTTCTTC.

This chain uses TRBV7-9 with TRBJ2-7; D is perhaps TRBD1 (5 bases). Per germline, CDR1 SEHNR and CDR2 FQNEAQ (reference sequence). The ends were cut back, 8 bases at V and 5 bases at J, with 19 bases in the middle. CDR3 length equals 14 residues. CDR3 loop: CASQLGQGGHEQYF. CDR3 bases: TGTGCCAGCCAATTGGGGCAGGGCGGACACGAGCAGTACTTC.

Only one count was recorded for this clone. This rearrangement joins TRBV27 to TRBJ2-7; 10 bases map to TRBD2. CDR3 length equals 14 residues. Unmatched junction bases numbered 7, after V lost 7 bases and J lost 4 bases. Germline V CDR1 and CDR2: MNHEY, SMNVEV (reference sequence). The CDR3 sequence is CASMTSGRGYEQYF. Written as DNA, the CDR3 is TGTGCCAGCATGACCAGCGGGAGGGGATACGAGCAGTACTTC.

CDR3 in amino acids: CASSLSASGRDTQYF. DNA for the CDR3: TGTGCCAGCAGCTTATCGGCTAGCGGGAGGGATACGCAGTATTTT. This chain connects TRBV11-2 to TRBJ2-3, with TRBD2 identical over 11 bases. The germline CDR1 and CDR2 sequences are SGHAT and FQNNGV. With V trimmed by 2 bases and J by 6 bases, 4 bases remained unmatched. The CDR3 runs to 15 residues.

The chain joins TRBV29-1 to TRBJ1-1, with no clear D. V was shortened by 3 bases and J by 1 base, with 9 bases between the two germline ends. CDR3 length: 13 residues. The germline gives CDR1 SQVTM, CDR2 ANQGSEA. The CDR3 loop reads CSVESGTNTEAFF. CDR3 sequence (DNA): TGCAGCGTTGAGTCTGGAACGAACACTGAAGCTTTCTTT.

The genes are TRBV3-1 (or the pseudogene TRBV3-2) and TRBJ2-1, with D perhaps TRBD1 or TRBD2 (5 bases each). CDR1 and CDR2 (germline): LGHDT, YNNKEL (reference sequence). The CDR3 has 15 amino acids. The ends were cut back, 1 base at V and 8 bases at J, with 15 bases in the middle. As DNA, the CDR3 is TGTGCCAGCAGCCAAGGCTGGGGGAGCCCTGATGAGCAGTTCTTC. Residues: CASSQGWGSPDEQFF.

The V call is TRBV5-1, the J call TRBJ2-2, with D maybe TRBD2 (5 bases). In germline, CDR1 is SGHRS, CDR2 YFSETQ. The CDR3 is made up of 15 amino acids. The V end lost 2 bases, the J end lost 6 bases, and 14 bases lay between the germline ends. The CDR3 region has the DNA TGCGCCAGCAGCTTAGATGAAGGGAGCCCCGGGGAGCTGTTTTTT. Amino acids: CASSLDEGSPGELFF. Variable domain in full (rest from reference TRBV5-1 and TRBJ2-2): KAGVTQTPRYLIKTRGQQVTLSCSPISGHRSVSWYQQTPGQGLQFLFEYFSETQRNKGNFPGRFSGRQFSNSRSEMNVSTLELGDSALYLCASSLDEGSPGELFFGEGSRLTVL.

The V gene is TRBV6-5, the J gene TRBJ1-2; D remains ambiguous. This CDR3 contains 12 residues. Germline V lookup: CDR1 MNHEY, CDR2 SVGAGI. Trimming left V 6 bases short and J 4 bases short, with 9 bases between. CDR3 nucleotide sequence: TGTGCCAGCAGCCCCCACCTCTATGGCTACACCTTC. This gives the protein CASSPHLYGYTF.

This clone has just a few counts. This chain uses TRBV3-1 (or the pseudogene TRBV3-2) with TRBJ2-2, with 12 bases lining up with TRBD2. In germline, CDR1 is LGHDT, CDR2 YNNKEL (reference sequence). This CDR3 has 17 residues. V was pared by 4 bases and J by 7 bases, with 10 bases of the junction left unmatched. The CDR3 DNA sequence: TGTGCCAGCAGCCCCCTGACTAGCGGGAGTTGGGGCGGGGAGCTGTTTTTT. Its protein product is CASSPLTSGSWGGELFF.

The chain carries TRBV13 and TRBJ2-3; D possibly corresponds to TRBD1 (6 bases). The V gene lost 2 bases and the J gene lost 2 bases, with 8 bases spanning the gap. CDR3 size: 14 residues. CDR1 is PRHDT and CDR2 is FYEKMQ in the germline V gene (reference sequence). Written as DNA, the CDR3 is TGTGCCAGCAGCTTACGGACAGCCACAGATACGCAGTATTTT. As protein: CASSLRTATDTQYF.

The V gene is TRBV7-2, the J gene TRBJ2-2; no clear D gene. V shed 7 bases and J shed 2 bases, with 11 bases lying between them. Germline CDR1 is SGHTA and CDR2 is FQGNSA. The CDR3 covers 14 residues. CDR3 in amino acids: CASNPRINTGELFF. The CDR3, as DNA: TGTGCCAGCAACCCACGCATAAACACCGGGGAGCTGTTTTTT.

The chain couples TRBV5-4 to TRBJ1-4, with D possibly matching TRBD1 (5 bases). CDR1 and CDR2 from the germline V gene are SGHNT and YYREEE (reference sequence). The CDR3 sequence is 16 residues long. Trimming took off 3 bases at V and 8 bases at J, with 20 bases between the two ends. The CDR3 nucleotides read TGTGCCAGCAGCTCTGGCGTGCCAGGGCGAGGGGAAAAACTGTTTTTT. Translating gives CASSSGVPGRGEKLFF.

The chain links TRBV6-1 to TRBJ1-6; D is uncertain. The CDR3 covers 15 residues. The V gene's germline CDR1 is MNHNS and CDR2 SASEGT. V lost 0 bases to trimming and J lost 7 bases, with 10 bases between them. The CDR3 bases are TGTGCCAGCAGTGAAGCAGGACCTCTAAATTCACCCCTCCACTTT. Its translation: CASSEAGPLNSPLHF.

CDR3: CASSAETASSYEQYF. In nucleotides, the CDR3 is TGTGCCAGCAGCGCAGAGACAGCGAGCTCCTACGAGCAGTACTTC. The chain joins TRBV9 to TRBJ2-7; a weak D match, TRBD1 (5 bases). Germline-derived CDR1 and CDR2 are SGDLS and YYNGEE. Trimming removed 3 bases from V and 0 bases from J, with 13 bases in between. The CDR3 length is 15 residues. Looking up the rest from reference TRBV9 and TRBJ2-7 gives the full variable domain: DSGVTQTPKHLITATGQRVTLRCSPRSGDLSVYWYQQSLDQGLQFLIQYYNGEERAKGNILERFSAQQFPDLHSELNLSSLELGDSALYFCASSAETASSYEQYFGPGTRLTVT.